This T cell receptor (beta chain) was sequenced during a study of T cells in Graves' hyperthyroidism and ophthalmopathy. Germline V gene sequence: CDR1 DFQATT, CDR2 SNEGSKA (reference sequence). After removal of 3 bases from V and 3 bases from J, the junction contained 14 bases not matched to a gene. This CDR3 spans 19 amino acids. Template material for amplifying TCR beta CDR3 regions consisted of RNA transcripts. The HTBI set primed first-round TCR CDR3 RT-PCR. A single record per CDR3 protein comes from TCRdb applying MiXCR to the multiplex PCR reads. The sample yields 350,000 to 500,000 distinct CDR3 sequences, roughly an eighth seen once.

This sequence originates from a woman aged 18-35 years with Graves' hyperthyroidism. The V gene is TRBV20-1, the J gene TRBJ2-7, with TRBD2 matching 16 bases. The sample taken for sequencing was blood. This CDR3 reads CSASRLGLAGGRIIYEQYF. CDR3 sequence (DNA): TGCAGTGCTAGTCGACTGGGACTAGCGGGAGGGAGAATTATCTACGAGCAGTACTTC.